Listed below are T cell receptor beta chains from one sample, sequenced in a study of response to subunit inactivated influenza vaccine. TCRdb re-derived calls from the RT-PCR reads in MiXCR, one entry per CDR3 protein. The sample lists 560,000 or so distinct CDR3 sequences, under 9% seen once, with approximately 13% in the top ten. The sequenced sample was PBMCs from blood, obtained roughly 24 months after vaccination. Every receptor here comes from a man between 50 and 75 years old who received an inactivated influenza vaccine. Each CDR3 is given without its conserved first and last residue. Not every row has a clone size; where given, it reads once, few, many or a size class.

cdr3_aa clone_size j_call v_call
ASRSGGPWYNEQF few TRBJ2-1 TRBV6-2/TRBV6-3
ASTGRSEQF . TRBJ2-1 TRBV12-3/TRBV12-4
ATRRSSYNEQF many TRBJ2-1 TRBV24-1
ASSAWNQPQH few TRBJ1-5 TRBV19
AIRTGNEQF . TRBJ2-1 TRBV10-3
ASSPNTGTSVNEQY . TRBJ2-7 TRBV5-1
ASSVTGGGRTDTQY many TRBJ2-3 TRBV5-6
ASSATAGVLEQY many TRBJ2-7 TRBV9
ASSYVLGSQEQY . TRBJ2-7 TRBV6-5
ATRVTKNTGELF few TRBJ2-2 TRBV19
ASSLGGEIYGYT many TRBJ1-2 TRBV5-5
ASSPWDRGSYEQY many TRBJ2-7 TRBV5-1
ASSYSGFSYEQY few TRBJ2-7 TRBV6-5
ASSFPLTGEGNTIY few TRBJ1-3 TRBV2
VSTLAVGYT . TRBJ1-2 TRBV2
ASSYPIEETQY few TRBJ2-5 TRBV6-6
ASSIQPYTDTQY few TRBJ2-3 TRBV19
ASSLSGVLNSNEKLF . TRBJ1-4 TRBV7-6
ASSYPGQALNTEAF . TRBJ1-1 TRBV6-2/TRBV6-3
ASSQERGDTQY . TRBJ2-3 TRBV4-2
SVVGGRNEQF many TRBJ2-1 TRBV29-1
ATSDFFGSEAF many TRBJ1-1 TRBV24-1
ASSFWGRTGNTIY few TRBJ1-3 TRBV7-9
SARDLRTSSSTDTQY many TRBJ2-3 TRBV20-1
ASSIGLGGRETQY few TRBJ2-5 TRBV19